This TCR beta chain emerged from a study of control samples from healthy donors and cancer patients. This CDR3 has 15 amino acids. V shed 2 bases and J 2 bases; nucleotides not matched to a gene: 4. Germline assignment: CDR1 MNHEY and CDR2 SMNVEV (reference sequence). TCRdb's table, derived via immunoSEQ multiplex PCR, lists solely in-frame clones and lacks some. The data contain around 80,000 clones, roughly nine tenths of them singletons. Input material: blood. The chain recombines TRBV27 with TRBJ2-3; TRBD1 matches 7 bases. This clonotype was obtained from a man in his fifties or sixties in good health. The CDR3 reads CASSLRGLPTDTQYF. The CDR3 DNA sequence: TGTGCCAGCAGTTTAAGGGGGCTGCCCACAGATACGCAGTATTTT.